Following are 22 T cell receptor beta chains from one sample sequenced in a study of T cell changes during pregnancy in multiple sclerosis. This table comes from immunoSEQ multiplex PCR, and its TCRdb copy is limited to in-frame clones, with some not included. The sample holds approximately 74,000 clones, 85% to 95% seen once. The specimen was peripheral blood, collected before pregnancy. The receptor set was obtained from a female donor with multiple sclerosis, enrolled in a pregnancy study.

This chain connects TRBV6-6 to TRBJ2-3; no reliable D call. Germline V gene sequence: CDR1 MNHNY, CDR2 SVGAGI (reference sequence). The CDR3 runs 14 residues. Trimming shortened V by 5 bases and J by 1 base, and 10 bases separated the two germline ends. The CDR3 coding sequence is TGTGCCAGCAGTCTGTCTCCAGGCACAGATACGCAGTATTTT. It translates to CASSLSPGTDTQYF.

This sequence joins TRBV11-2 and TRBJ2-7; 7 positions match TRBD1. V trimming: 6 bases; J trimming: 2 bases; junction bases outside the gene matches: 10. The CDR3 is 15 residues long. Germline V gives CDR1 SGHAT, CDR2 FQNNGV. CDR3 protein: CASSSDRVRAYEQYF. The CDR3 bases are TGTGCCAGCAGTTCCGACAGGGTGAGGGCCTACGAGCAGTACTTC.

The chain couples TRBV5-4 to TRBJ1-1; 8 bases match TRBD1. The CDR3 has 12 residues. In germline, CDR1 is SGHNT, CDR2 YYREEE (reference sequence). Trimming removed 4 bases from V and 11 bases from J; junction bases left unmatched: 7. The DNA for the CDR3 is TGTGCCAGCAGCCTCAACAGGGGGAGGGCTTTCTTT. This gives the protein CASSLNRGRAFF.

CDR3 protein: CASRPGTRSDGELFF. The CDR3 DNA sequence: TGTGCCAGCAGGCCCGGGACAAGGTCGGACGGGGAGCTGTTTTTT. This chain uses TRBV28 with TRBJ2-2; the D gene is possibly TRBD1 (6 bases). This CDR3 comprises 15 residues. CDR1 is MDHEN, CDR2 SYDVKM, per germline. V was clipped by 6 bases and J by 7 bases, with 18 bases between them.

The chain uses TRBV5-1 and TRBJ2-1, with a weak D call TRBD2 (5 bases). Trimming stripped 4 bases from V and 5 bases from J, with 13 bases between. Germline V CDR1 and CDR2: SGHRS, YFSETQ. This CDR3 contains 14 residues. The CDR3 protein is CASSGERYHNEQFF. CDR3 DNA: TGCGCCAGCAGCGGGGAGCGGTATCACAATGAGCAGTTCTTC.

This rearrangement joins TRBV27 to TRBJ1-2; 7 positions agree with TRBD1. J gave up 8 bases and V 2 bases, and 5 bases lay outside the gene matches. Looked up from germline, CDR1 is MNHEY and CDR2 is SMNVEV (reference sequence). The CDR3 covers 13 residues. In DNA form, the CDR3 reads TGTGCCAGCAGTTTAAGAGGGGGCTACGGCTACACCTTC. This sequence encodes CASSLRGGYGYTF.

The V gene is TRBV19, the J gene TRBJ2-2; 15 positions match TRBD2. V dropped 3 bases and J dropped 6; count of bases not matched to a gene: 14. The CDR3 extends over 20 amino acids. CDR1 LNHDA and CDR2 SQIVND come from the germline V gene (reference sequence). The CDR3 reads CASSIGGLAGGKVSPGELFF. The CDR3 region has the DNA TGTGCCAGTAGTATCGGGGGACTAGCGGGAGGAAAAGTGAGTCCCGGGGAGCTGTTTTTT.

This clone was seen repeatedly, ten times or more. The J gene is TRBJ2-1, the V gene TRBV4-3; TRBD2 matches 9 bases. This CDR3 has 16 residues. V shed 7 bases and J 0 bases; nucleotides not matched to a gene: 7. CDR1 and CDR2 from the germline V gene are LGHNA and YSLEER. This CDR3 is CASNENSGSSYNEQFF. The CDR3 DNA reads as TGCGCCAGCAACGAGAATAGCGGGAGCTCCTACAATGAGCAGTTCTTC.

The chain combines TRBV12-5 with TRBJ2-7, with 7 bases identical to TRBD2. The CDR3 is 18 residues long. With V trimmed by 2 bases and J by 7 bases, 20 bases remained unmatched. Germline V gives CDR1 LGHNT, CDR2 FRNRAP. The CDR3 sequence: CASGLMVSGGRTGREQYF. Written as DNA, the CDR3 is TGTGCTAGTGGTTTGATGGTGTCGGGGGGACGAACCGGGAGGGAGCAGTACTTC.

The rearrangement links TRBV10-3 to TRBJ2-5; 7 bases align to TRBD2. This CDR3 has 13 amino acids. Germline trimming cut 4 bases from V and 5 bases from J; bases unmatched to any gene: 4. The germline gives CDR1 ENHRY, CDR2 SYGVKD. CDR3 region: CAISGDYSETQYF. The CDR3, as DNA: TGTGCCATCAGTGGGGACTATTCGGAGACCCAGTACTTC.

This clone was counted once. The chain uses TRBV5-4 and TRBJ2-1, with 7 bases aligning to TRBD2. The CDR3 consists of 18 residues. Germline assignment: CDR1 SGHNT and CDR2 YYREEE (reference sequence). Unmatched junction bases numbered 13, after V lost 3 bases and J lost 1 base. The CDR3 DNA follows: TGTGCCAGCAGCTCTGGGGGATGGCGGGAGCCTTCCTACAATGAGCAGTTCTTC. Residues: CASSSGGWREPSYNEQFF.

This CDR3 is CASSVKEGGTYEQYF. The CDR3 bases are TGTGCCAGCAGCGTAAAGGAGGGAGGCACCTACGAGCAGTACTTC. The chain joins TRBV9 to TRBJ2-7; tentatively, D is TRBD2 (6 bases). Per the germline V gene, CDR1 is SGDLS and CDR2 is YYNGEE. With 1 base removed from V and 2 bases from J, the gap between germline ends came to 13 bases. The CDR3 contains 15 residues.

CDR3 bases: TGTGCCAGCAGCTTAGTACGGGAGGGCCGTAGGAACGAGCAGTACTTC. It encodes CASSLVREGRRNEQYF. The genes are TRBV5-6 and TRBJ2-7; 8 bases align to TRBD2. The CDR3 totals 16 residues. After removal of 2 bases from V and 5 bases from J, the junction contained 12 bases not matched to a gene. The germline V gene encodes CDR1 SGHDT and CDR2 YYEEEE.

The chain carries TRBV5-6 and TRBJ1-2; D perhaps matches TRBD1 (5 bases). CDR1 SGHDT and CDR2 YYEEEE come from the germline V gene. The CDR3 runs 15 residues. The germline V and J ends were trimmed by 0 bases and 5 bases, with 14 bases remaining between them. The CDR3 DNA reads as TGTGCCAGCAGCTTGGAACCAGGGCGGTCTTATGGCTACACCTTC. Amino acid sequence: CASSLEPGRSYGYTF. Based on the CDR3 plus reference TRBV5-6 and TRBJ1-2, the full variable domain is DAGVTQSPTHLIKTRGQQVTLRCSPKSGHDTVSWYQQALGQGPQFIFQYYEEEERQRGNFPDRFSGHQFPNYSSELNVNALLLGDSALYLCASSLEPGRSYGYTFGSGTRLTVV.

The chain combines TRBV4-2 with TRBJ2-2; 8 bases line up with TRBD2. J gave up 1 base and V 2 bases, and 0 bases lay outside the gene matches. Per germline, CDR1 LGHNA and CDR2 YNFKEQ. The CDR3 has 15 amino acids. Here the CDR3 reads CASSQTSGNTGELFF. DNA for the CDR3: TGTGCCAGCAGCCAAACTAGCGGGAACACCGGGGAGCTGTTTTTT.

This sequence joins TRBV4-2 and TRBJ1-5, with D possibly being TRBD1 (5 bases). V was trimmed by 0 bases and J by 6 bases, leaving 9 bases between them. The CDR3 covers 14 residues. Germline V lookup: CDR1 LGHNA, CDR2 YNFKEQ. CDR3 nucleotide sequence: TGTGCCAGCAGCCAAGATCAGGGAAGTCAGCCCCAGCATTTT. Protein product: CASSQDQGSQPQHF.

V is TRBV14 and J is TRBJ2-1; D unclear. V gave up 5 bases and J gave up 2 bases, with 4 bases separating them. The germline gives CDR1 SGHDN, CDR2 FVKESK. This CDR3 region has 12 residues. The CDR3, as DNA: TGTGCCAGCAGCTTCGCCTACAATGAGCAGTTCTTC. It specifies CASSFAYNEQFF.

The rearrangement links TRBV30 to TRBJ2-1, with 8 nucleotides matching TRBD2. V lost 4 bases and J lost 7; bases outside the gene matches: 9. Germline V gene sequence: CDR1 GTSNPN, CDR2 SVGIG (reference sequence). This CDR3 has 14 residues. CDR3 DNA sequence: TGTGCCTGGAATCTAGCGGGCGCCCCTAATGAGCAGTTCTTC. Its protein product is CAWNLAGAPNEQFF.

CDR3: CASSSRGVAYNEQFF. The CDR3 DNA reads TGTGCCAGCAGTAGCAGGGGGGTAGCCTACAATGAGCAGTTCTTC. V is TRBV6-5 and J is TRBJ2-1; perhaps TRBD1 as D (7 bases). The CDR3 length is 15 residues. Germline V lookup: CDR1 MNHEY, CDR2 SVGAGI. Trimming removed 5 bases from V and 2 bases from J, with 13 bases in between.

This chain connects TRBV4-2 to TRBJ2-1; 10 positions match TRBD2. Per germline, CDR1 LGHNA and CDR2 YNFKEQ. The CDR3 spans 16 residues. J gave up 7 bases and V 4 bases, and 10 bases lay outside the gene matches. CDR3 nucleotide sequence: TGTGCCAGCAGCCGGGGCCTAGCGGGAGAGGGGAATGAGCAGTTCTTC. Translation: CASSRGLAGEGNEQFF.

The V call is TRBV6-5, the J call TRBJ2-1; 13 bases align to TRBD2. The CDR3 has 15 residues. Germline CDR1 reads MNHEY; CDR2 reads SVGAGI. V was pared by 5 bases and J by 9 bases, with 7 bases of the junction left unmatched. The CDR3 nucleotides read TGTGCCAGCAGTACCGGACTAGCGGGAGTAGTTGAGCAGTTCTTC. Protein sequence: CASSTGLAGVVEQFF.

The V call is TRBV2, the J call TRBJ2-2, with 10 bases matching TRBD1. The V gene end was trimmed by 2 bases and the J gene end by 7 bases; junction bases not matched to a gene: 4. CDR3 length: 15 residues. The germline gives CDR1 SNHLY, CDR2 FYNNEI. Here the CDR3 DNA reads TGTGCCAGCAGTGAACGGACAGGGGGTATCGGGGAGCTGTTTTTT. Translating it yields CASSERTGGIGELFF.